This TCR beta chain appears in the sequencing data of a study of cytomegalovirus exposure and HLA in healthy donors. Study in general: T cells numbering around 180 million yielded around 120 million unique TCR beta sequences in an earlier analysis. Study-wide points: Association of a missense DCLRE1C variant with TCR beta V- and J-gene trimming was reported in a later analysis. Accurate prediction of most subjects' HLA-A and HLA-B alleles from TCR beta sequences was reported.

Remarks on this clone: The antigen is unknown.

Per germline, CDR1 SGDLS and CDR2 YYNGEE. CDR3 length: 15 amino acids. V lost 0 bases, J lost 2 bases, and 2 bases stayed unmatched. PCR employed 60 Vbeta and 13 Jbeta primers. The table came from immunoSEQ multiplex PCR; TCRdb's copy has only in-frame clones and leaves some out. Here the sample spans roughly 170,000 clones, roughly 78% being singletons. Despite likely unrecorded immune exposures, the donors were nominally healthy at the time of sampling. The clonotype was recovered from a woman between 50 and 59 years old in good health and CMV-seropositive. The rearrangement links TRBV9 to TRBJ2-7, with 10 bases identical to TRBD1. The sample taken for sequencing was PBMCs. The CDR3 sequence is CASSVGGTGAYEQYF. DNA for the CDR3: TGTGCCAGCAGCGTAGGTGGGACAGGGGCCTACGAGCAGTACTTC.